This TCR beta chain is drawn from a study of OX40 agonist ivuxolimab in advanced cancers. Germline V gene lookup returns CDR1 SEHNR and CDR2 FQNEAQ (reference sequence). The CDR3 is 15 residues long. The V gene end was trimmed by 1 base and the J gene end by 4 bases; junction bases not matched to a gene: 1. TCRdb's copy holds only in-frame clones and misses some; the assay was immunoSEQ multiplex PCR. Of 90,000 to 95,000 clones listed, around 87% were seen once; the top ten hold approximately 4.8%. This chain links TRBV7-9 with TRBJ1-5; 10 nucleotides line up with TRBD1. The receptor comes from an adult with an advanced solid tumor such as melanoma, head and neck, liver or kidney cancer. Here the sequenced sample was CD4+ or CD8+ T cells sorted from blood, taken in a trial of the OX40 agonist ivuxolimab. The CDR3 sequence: CASSLVGQGNQPQHF. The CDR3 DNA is TGTGCCAGCAGCTTAGTGGGACAGGGGAATCAGCCCCAGCATTTT.